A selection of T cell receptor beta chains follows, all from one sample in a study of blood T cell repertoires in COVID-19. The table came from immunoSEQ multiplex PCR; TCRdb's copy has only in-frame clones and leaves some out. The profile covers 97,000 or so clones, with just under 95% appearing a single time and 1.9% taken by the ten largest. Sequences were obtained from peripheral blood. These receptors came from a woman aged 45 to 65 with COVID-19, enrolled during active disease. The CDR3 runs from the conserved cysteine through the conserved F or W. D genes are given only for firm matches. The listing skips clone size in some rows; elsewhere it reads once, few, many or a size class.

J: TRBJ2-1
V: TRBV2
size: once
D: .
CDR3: CASSAGINYNEQFF
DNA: TGTGCCAGCAGTGCCGGGATTAACTACAATGAGCAGTTCTTC

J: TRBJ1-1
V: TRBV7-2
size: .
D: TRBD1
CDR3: CASSIRTGNTEAFF
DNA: TGTGCCAGCAGCATCAGGACAGGGAACACTGAAGCTTTCTTT

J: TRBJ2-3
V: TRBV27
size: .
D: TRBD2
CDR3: CASSPHQARTSGGTDTQYF
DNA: TGTGCCAGCAGTCCCCACCAAGCACGTACTAGCGGGGGCACAGATACGCAGTATTTT

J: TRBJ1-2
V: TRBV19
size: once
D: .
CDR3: CASRKALGALGYTF
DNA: TGTGCCAGTAGGAAAGCCCTGGGGGCTTTAGGCTACACCTTC

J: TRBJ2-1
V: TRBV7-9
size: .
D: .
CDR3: CASSLGPPLRGDNEQFF
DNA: TGTGCCAGCAGCTTAGGACCCCCCCTGCGGGGCGACAATGAGCAGTTCTTC

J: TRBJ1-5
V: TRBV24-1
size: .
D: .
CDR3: CATSDFKGGGQPQHF
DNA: TGTGCCACCAGTGATTTTAAGGGAGGTGGGCAGCCCCAGCATTTT

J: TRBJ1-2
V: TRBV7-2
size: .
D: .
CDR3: CASSLDRVGYTF
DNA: TGTGCCAGCAGCTTAGACAGGGTTGGCTACACCTTC

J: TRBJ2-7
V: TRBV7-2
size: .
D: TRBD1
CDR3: CASSSQTGPLEQYF
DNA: TGTGCCAGCAGCTCACAGACAGGGCCCCTCGAGCAGTACTTC

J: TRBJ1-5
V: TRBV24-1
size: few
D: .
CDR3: CATSDNRDPYQPQHF
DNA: TGTGCCACCAGTGATAACAGGGACCCCTATCAGCCCCAGCATTTT

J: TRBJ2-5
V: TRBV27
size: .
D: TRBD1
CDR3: CASKRDRGPSFETQYF
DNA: TGTGCCAGCAAACGGGACAGGGGTCCCTCGTTCGAGACCCAGTACTTC

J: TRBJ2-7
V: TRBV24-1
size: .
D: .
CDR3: CATSDPGRYEQYF
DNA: TGTGCCACCAGTGACCCGGGTAGATACGAGCAGTACTTC

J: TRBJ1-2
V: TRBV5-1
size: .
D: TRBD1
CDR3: CASSPLYRDSQNYGYTF
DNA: TGCGCCAGCAGCCCGCTATACCGGGACAGCCAAAACTATGGCTACACCTTC

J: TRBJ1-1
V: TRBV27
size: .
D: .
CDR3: CASSSQGSTEAFF
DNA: TGTGCCAGCAGTTCACAGGGAAGCACTGAAGCTTTCTTT

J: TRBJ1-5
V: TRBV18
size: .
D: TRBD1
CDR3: CASSQGTGYSNQPQHF
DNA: TGTGCCAGCTCACAAGGGACAGGTTATAGCAATCAGCCCCAGCATTTT

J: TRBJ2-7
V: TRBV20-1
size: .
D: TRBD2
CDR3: CSAGGGYEQYF
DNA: TGCAGTGCTGGGGGGGGCTACGAGCAGTACTTC

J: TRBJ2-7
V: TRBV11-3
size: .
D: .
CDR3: CASSLTGNEQYF
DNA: TGTGCCAGCAGCTTAACAGGGAACGAGCAGTACTTC

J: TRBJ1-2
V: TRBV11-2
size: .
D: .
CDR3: CASSLVGGAEGYTF
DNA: TGTGCCAGCAGCTTAGTAGGGGGGGCTGAGGGCTACACCTTC

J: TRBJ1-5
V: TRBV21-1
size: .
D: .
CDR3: CASSKGRGDQPQHF
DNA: TGTGCCAGCAGCAAAGGACGAGGTGATCAGCCCCAGCATTTT

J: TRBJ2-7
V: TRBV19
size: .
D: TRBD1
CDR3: CASSIKGAGGEQYF
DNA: TGTGCCAGTAGTATAAAGGGGGCAGGGGGCGAGCAGTACTTC

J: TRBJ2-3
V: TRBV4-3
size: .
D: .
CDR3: CASSQDRQLASTDTQYF
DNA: TGCGCCAGCAGCCAAGATCGACAACTAGCAAGCACAGATACGCAGTATTTT

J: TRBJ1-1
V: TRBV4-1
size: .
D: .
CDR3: CASSQALSGTEAFF
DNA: TGCGCCAGCAGCCAAGCGCTTTCGGGCACTGAAGCTTTCTTT

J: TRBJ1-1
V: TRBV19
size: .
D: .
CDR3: CASTPTVTVNTEAFF
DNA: TGTGCCAGTACTCCGACAGTGACGGTGAACACTGAAGCTTTCTTT

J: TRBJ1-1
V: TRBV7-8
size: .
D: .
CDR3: CASSPLLGLNTEAFF
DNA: TGTGCCAGCAGCCCTCTCCTAGGACTTAACACTGAAGCTTTCTTT

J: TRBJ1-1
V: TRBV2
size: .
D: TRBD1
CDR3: CASSWDRANTEAFF
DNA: TGTGCCAGCAGTTGGGACAGGGCGAACACTGAAGCTTTCTTT

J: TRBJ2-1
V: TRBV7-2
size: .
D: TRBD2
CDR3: CASSFPAMARGGHNEQFF
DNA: TGTGCCAGCAGCTTCCCCGCTATGGCGCGGGGGGGTCACAATGAGCAGTTCTTC

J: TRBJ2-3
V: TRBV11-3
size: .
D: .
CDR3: CASSSRGGGRPDTQYF
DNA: TGTGCCAGCAGCTCTCGAGGGGGGGGAAGACCAGATACGCAGTATTTT

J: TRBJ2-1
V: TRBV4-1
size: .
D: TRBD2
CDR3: CASSQEGLAGGWDEQFF
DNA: TGCGCCAGCAGCCAAGAGGGACTAGCGGGGGGTTGGGATGAGCAGTTCTTC

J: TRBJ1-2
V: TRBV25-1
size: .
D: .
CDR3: CASSGGPTNF
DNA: TGTGCCAGCAGTGGGGGGCCTACCAACTTC

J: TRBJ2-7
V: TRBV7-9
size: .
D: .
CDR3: CASSPVTAFYEQYF
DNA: TGTGCCAGCAGCCCCGTGACAGCTTTTTACGAGCAGTACTTC